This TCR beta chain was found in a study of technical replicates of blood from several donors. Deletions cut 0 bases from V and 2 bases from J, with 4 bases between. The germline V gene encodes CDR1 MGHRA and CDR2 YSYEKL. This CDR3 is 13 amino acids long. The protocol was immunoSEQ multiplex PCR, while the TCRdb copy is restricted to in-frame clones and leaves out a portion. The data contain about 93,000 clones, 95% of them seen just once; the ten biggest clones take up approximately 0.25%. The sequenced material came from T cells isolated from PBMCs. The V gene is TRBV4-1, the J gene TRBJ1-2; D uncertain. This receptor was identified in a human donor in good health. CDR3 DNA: TGCGCCAGCAGCCAAGATCTAAACTATGGCTACACCTTC. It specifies CASSQDLNYGYTF.